These 19 T cell receptor beta chains were all obtained from the same sample, sequenced in a study of neurological immune-mediated disorders. One entry per CDR3 protein, called by TCRdb with MiXCR from the 5' RACE reads. This sample has approximately 51,000 distinct CDR3 sequences, with around 3.5% found just once. Input material: PBMCs. The receptors were sampled from a middle-aged man with multiple sclerosis.

This clonotype has a count of ten or more. V gene TRBV5-6 combines with J gene TRBJ1-5; D not resolved. This CDR3 comprises 14 residues. The V gene's germline CDR1 is SGHDT and CDR2 YYEEEE. V was shortened by 3 bases and J by 2 bases, with 9 bases between the two germline ends. CDR3 coding DNA: TGTGCCAGCAGCTGGGGATACGGCAATCAGCCCCAGCATTTT. Translation gives CASSWGYGNQPQHF.

This clonotype is medium-sized (0.01 to 0.1%) by share. The chain has TRBV5-1 and TRBJ1-3; D remains unclear. The CDR3 is 13 residues long. Germline V CDR1 and CDR2: SGHRS, YFSETQ. V lost 8 bases and J 4 bases, leaving 13 bases between the germline ends. The CDR3 region has the DNA TGCGCCAGTTCGCCTAGAACCGGAAACACCATATATTTT. The encoded protein is CASSPRTGNTIYF.

This clonotype was seen repeatedly, ten times or more. The chain employs TRBV10-3 and TRBJ2-5, with TRBD1 identical over 9 bases. With V trimmed by 8 bases and J by 4 bases, 5 bases remained unmatched. The V gene's germline CDR1 is ENHRY and CDR2 SYGVKD. The CDR3 has 13 residues. The CDR3: CAIQGQGGETQYF. The CDR3 DNA is TGTGCCATCCAGGGACAGGGTGGAGAGACCCAGTACTTC.

At least ten counts were recorded for this clonotype. The V call is TRBV6-6, the J call TRBJ2-3, with 7 bases lining up with TRBD1. Germline-derived CDR1 and CDR2 are MNHNY and SVGAGI (reference sequence). With 5 bases clipped from V and 3 bases from J, the junction kept 8 bases outside the gene matches. CDR3 length equals 15 residues. This chain's CDR3 is CASSTPQGETDTQYF. The CDR3 nucleotides are TGTGCCAGCAGTACCCCTCAGGGGGAAACAGATACGCAGTATTTT.

This clonotype was counted many times. The chain employs TRBV25-1 and TRBJ1-1, with D possibly being TRBD1 (5 bases). V shed 0 bases and J shed 7 bases, with 9 bases lying between them. The CDR3 loop spans 13 amino acids. The germline CDR1 and CDR2 sequences are MGHDK and SYGVNS. CDR3 sequence reads: CASSEYGDREAFF. In DNA form, the CDR3 reads TGTGCCAGCAGTGAATATGGGGACCGTGAAGCTTTCTTT.

This clonotype was detected ten times or more. This sequence joins TRBV28 and TRBJ1-2; 9 nucleotides agree with TRBD1. CDR1 and CDR2 from the germline V gene are MDHEN and SYDVKM. The CDR3 contains 14 residues. V lost 6 bases and J lost 3; bases outside the gene matches: 5. CDR3 sequence (DNA): TGTGCCAGCAGCCCAGGACAGGGGCACTATGGCTACACCTTC. Amino acids: CASSPGQGHYGYTF.

This clonotype has at least ten counts. V is TRBV20-1 and J is TRBJ2-3, with D unresolved. With 1 base removed from V and 2 bases from J, the gap between germline ends came to 4 bases. Germline lookup yields CDR1 DFQATT and CDR2 SNEGSKA (reference sequence). There are 12 residues in the CDR3. The CDR3, as DNA: TGCAGTGCTAGAGTGACCACAGATACGCAGTATTTT. Protein product: CSARVTTDTQYF.

The sample holds many counts of this clonotype. The chain has TRBV24-1 and TRBJ1-2, with 9 bases identical to TRBD1. This CDR3 is 17 amino acids long. Germline assignment: CDR1 KGHDR and CDR2 SFDVKD. With 3 bases clipped from V and 0 bases from J, the junction kept 7 bases outside the gene matches. The CDR3 region has the DNA TGTGCCACCAGTGATGCCGGGACAGGGCCCGCTAACTATGGCTACACCTTC. Amino acids: CATSDAGTGPANYGYTF.

This clonotype was picked up a small number of times. Since a much larger clone is just one base distant, this may be a read error. The rearrangement uses TRBV4-1 and TRBJ1-2, with unresolved D. The ends were cut back, 0 bases at V and 8 bases at J, with 19 bases in the middle. CDR1 and CDR2 from the germline V gene are MGHRA and YSYEKL. The CDR3 is 16 amino acids. CDR3 sequence (DNA): TGCGCCAGCAGCCAAGACCATCAGTGTCGATCGCCGGGCTACACCTTC. Translating gives CASSQDHQCRSPGYTF.

This clonotype was counted many times. This rearrangement joins TRBV10-3 to TRBJ1-2; 8 bases align to TRBD1. CDR3 length: 13 residues. J was trimmed by 8 bases and V by 3 bases; bases with no gene match: 5. Germline CDR1 ENHRY, CDR2 SYGVKD. CDR3 region: CAISDQGAGGYTF. The CDR3 region has the DNA TGTGCCATCAGTGACCAGGGGGCGGGAGGCTACACCTTC.

Many counts were recorded for this clonotype. The chain couples TRBV7-2 to TRBJ2-5; tentative D call: TRBD1 (5 bases). There are 13 residues in the CDR3. CDR1 SGHTA and CDR2 FQGNSA come from the germline V gene. Trimming pared 5 bases from V and 5 bases from J, leaving 12 bases between. CDR3 loop: CASSPGHRETQYF. As DNA, the CDR3 is TGTGCCAGCAGCCCAGGACATCGGGAGACCCAGTACTTC.

This clonotype was picked up many times. A junction boundary mismatches the germline segment, possibly from a read error. The chain carries TRBV10-3 and TRBJ2-3; possibly TRBD2 for D (5 bases). CDR1 is ENHRY, CDR2 SYGVKD, per germline. This CDR3 is 13 amino acids long. CDR3 sequence reads: CAINERSTDTQYF. In DNA, the CDR3 is TGTGCCATCAATGAGCGGAGCACAGATACGCAGTATTTT.

This clonotype was seen ten or more times. The J gene is TRBJ2-7, the V gene TRBV20-1, with a possible D match to TRBD1 (5 bases). The CDR3 length is 13 residues. CDR1 DFQATT and CDR2 SNEGSKA come from the germline V gene (reference sequence). Trimming took 4 bases from V and 2 from J, leaving 12 bases between them. The chain's CDR3 is CSANPTDPYEQYF. DNA of the CDR3: TGCAGTGCTAACCCGACAGATCCCTACGAGCAGTACTTC.

This clonotype was observed many times. The rearrangement uses TRBV27 and TRBJ2-7; D is ambiguous. V was trimmed by 5 bases and J by 8 bases, leaving 19 bases between them. CDR3 length: 14 residues. CDR1 and CDR2 (germline): MNHEY, SMNVEV (reference sequence). The CDR3 coding sequence is TGTGCCAGCAGTGCTGGGCAATCCTTTAACAAGCAGTACTTC. This translates into CASSAGQSFNKQYF.

This clonotype was seen ten or more times. This chain joins TRBV20-1 and TRBJ1-1; D remains unclear. The CDR3 has 12 residues. Deletions cut 1 base from V and 7 bases from J, with 10 bases between. The germline V gene has CDR1 DFQATT and CDR2 SNEGSKA (reference sequence). This CDR3 is CSARGITNEAFF. The CDR3 coding sequence is TGCAGTGCTAGAGGTATCACGAATGAAGCTTTCTTT.

This clonotype was observed at least ten times. At one boundary the junction diverges from the germline segment, which might be a read error. This sequence joins TRBV4-1 and TRBJ1-5; a weak D match, TRBD1 (5 bases). The germline CDR1 and CDR2 sequences are MGHRA and YSYEKL. CDR3 length equals 17 residues. The CDR3 sequence is CASSQDRRRGPHQPQNF. In DNA form, the CDR3 reads TGCGCCAGCAGCCAAGATAGGAGGAGGGGTCCTCATCAGCCCCAGAATTTT.

This clonotype came up once. Given a much more abundant clone one base away, this may be a read error. The CDR3: CASSLYRYNEQFF. CDR3 DNA sequence: TGCGCCAGCAGCTTGTACCGCTACAATGAGCAGTTCTTC. The V gene is TRBV5-1, the J gene TRBJ2-1; D ambiguous. This CDR3 is built from 13 residues. The ends were cut back, 1 base at V and 3 bases at J, with 5 bases in the middle. Germline V lookup: CDR1 SGHRS, CDR2 YFSETQ.

In this sample, this clonotype turned up many times. This chain connects TRBV5-1 to TRBJ2-2; D may be TRBD1 (6 bases). The length of the CDR3 is 15 residues. Deletions cut 5 bases from V and 4 bases from J, with 15 bases between. Germline V gene lookup returns CDR1 SGHRS and CDR2 YFSETQ. CDR3 loop: CASRTDGTTTGELFF. The CDR3 DNA sequence: TGCGCCAGCAGAACCGACGGGACAACCACCGGGGAGCTGTTTTTT.

Turning to this clonotype: A much larger clone sits a single nucleotide away, making a read error possible. Because the CDR3 is missing its conserved closing phenylalanine or tryptophan, this is likely a read error. The CDR3 DNA reads as TGTGCCTGGACAGACCGAGAGACCCAGTACATC. This sequence encodes CAWTDRETQYI. This chain uses TRBV30 with TRBJ2-5; D not resolved. The CDR3 has 11 residues. Trimming pared 4 bases from V and 4 bases from J, leaving 7 bases between. Germline V gives CDR1 GTSNPN, CDR2 SVGIG (reference sequence).